The clone carrying this TCR beta chain has a handful of counts. What it recognizes is unknown. The data were taken from a study of T-cell memory formation after mild COVID-19. Whole-study findings and limits: Pre-infection memory contained some responding clones, which suggested that cross-reactive memory had joined. Among clones contracting day 15 to 85, CD4/CD8 was balanced, whereas later expanders leaned CD4+.

TCRdb re-analysed the 5' RACE reads in MiXCR, keeping a single row per CDR3 protein. Here the sample spans roughly 170,000 distinct CDR3 sequences, around 18% being singletons. The ends were cut back, 6 bases at V and 8 bases at J, with 15 bases in the middle. The CDR3 runs to 14 residues. The germline V gene encodes CDR1 SGHRS and CDR2 YFSETQ. This receptor was obtained from a man between 18 and 29 years old who had mild COVID-19 (a few samples of this study predate the infection). Cell type and time point are not known. The chain joins TRBV5-1 to TRBJ1-6; D is unclear. Sequencing was performed on PBMCs or a T cell subset sorted from them (not recorded which). The CDR3 DNA reads as TGCGCCAGCACATCCGGGGAGGACCATTCACCCCTCCACTTT. Amino acid sequence: CASTSGEDHSPLHF.